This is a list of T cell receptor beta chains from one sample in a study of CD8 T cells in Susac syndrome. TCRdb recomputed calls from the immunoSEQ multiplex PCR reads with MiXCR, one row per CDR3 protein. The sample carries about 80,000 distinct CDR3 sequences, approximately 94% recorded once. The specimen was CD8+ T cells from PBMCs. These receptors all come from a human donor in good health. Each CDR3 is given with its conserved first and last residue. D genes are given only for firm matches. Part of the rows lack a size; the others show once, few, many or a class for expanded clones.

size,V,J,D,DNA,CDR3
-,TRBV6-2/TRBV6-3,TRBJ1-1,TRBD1,TGTGCCAGCAGTTACTCGGACAGGATGAACACTGAAGCTTTCTTT,CASSYSDRMNTEAFF
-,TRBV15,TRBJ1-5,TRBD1,TGTGCCACCAGCAGAGATCAGGGGGGTCCGAGGCCCCAGCATTTT,CATSRDQGGPRPQHF
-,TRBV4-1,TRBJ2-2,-,TGCGCCAGCAGCCAAGTAGGGACTTCCAGAGGCGGGGAGCTGTTTTTT,CASSQVGTSRGGELFF
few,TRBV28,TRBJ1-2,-,TGTGCCAGCAGTCCCCCGGGCGGAGCTAACTATGGCTACACCTTC,CASSPPGGANYGYTF
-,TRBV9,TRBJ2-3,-,TGTGCCAGCAGCGTTGGCGGAGCTGGAGCGACAGATACGCAGTATTTT,CASSVGGAGATDTQYF
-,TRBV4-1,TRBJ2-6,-,TGCGCCAGCAGCCGGGAGTCTGGGGCCAACGTCCTGACTTTC,CASSRESGANVLTF
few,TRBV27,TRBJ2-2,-,TGTGCCAGCAGTTTGAGGGCCGGGGAGCTGTTTTTT,CASSLRAGELFF
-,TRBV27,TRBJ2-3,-,TGTGCCAGCAGTTCGATATCTAGCACAGATACGCAGTATTTT,CASSSISSTDTQYF
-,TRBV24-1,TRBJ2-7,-,TGTGCCACCAGTGATGCGGGGACCGAGCAGTACTTC,CATSDAGTEQYF
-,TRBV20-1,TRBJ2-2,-,TGCAGTGCTAGCAAAGAGAACACCGGGGAGCTGTTTTTT,CSASKENTGELFF
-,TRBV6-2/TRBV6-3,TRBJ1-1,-,TGTGCCAGCAGTTATATGCACACTGAAGCTTTCTTT,CASSYMHTEAFF
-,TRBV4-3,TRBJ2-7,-,TGCGCCAGCAGCCAAGGATGGACCGCCTACGAGCAGTACTTC,CASSQGWTAYEQYF
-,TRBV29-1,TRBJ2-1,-,TGCAGCGTTGTGCAGGGGATTAACAATGAGCAGTTCTTC,CSVVQGINNEQFF
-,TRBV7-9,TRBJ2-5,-,TGTGCCAGCAGCTCCGACAGGAATCAAGAGACCCAGTACTTC,CASSSDRNQETQYF
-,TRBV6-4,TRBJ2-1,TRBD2,TGTGCCAGCAGTGGCGGGACTAGCGGGCACAATGAGCAGTTCTTC,CASSGGTSGHNEQFF
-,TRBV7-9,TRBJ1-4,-,TGTGCCAGCAGCTATTTTTCGGGGGGCGTCGAAGATGAAAAACTGTTTTTT,CASSYFSGGVEDEKLFF
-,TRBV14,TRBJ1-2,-,TGTGCCAGCAGCCAAGATGAGACACACTATGGCTACACCTTC,CASSQDETHYGYTF
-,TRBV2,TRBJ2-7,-,TGTGCCAGCAGTGAAGCACCAAGGGCGTATGAGCAGTACTTC,CASSEAPRAYEQYF
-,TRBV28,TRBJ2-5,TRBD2,TGTGCCAGCAGTGAGGGACTAGCGGAGGCAGAGACCCAGTACTTC,CASSEGLAEAETQYF
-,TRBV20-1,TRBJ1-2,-,TGCAGTGCTAGTGATCGGAGGCTCTATGGCTACACCTTC,CSASDRRLYGYTF